This section outlines one TCR beta chain sequence together with its context. The sample comes from a study of T cell clones after liver transplantation. Germline V gene data show CDR1 as SNHLY and CDR2 as FYNNEI. The CDR3 spans 15 residues. V was trimmed by 5 bases and J by 8 bases, leaving 18 bases between them. Generated by immunoSEQ multiplex PCR, the TCRdb table keeps only in-frame clones and is missing some. Among roughly 57,000 clones listed, about two thirds were seen once. This clonotype was obtained from a human donor who received a liver transplant. The chain has TRBV2 and TRBJ1-4; D is uncertain. The sequencing here drew on CD4+ T cells from blood, taken before liver transplant. CDR3 protein: CASSISTGVQEKLFF. DNA of the CDR3: TGTGCCAGCAGTATATCGACCGGGGTGCAGGAAAAACTGTTTTTT.